These 27 T cell receptor beta chains originate from one sample sequenced in a study of blood T cell repertoires in COVID-19. Measured with immunoSEQ multiplex PCR; TCRdb has only the in-frame clones, and not every one. The sample yields about 210,000 clones, around four fifths seen once. Material: PBMCs or T cells enriched from blood (not recorded which). These receptor sequences come from a man in his forties or fifties who had recovered from COVID-19.

The chain is built from TRBV5-1 and TRBJ1-2; D possibly corresponds to TRBD1 (5 bases). This CDR3 has 13 amino acids. Per the germline V gene, CDR1 is SGHRS and CDR2 is YFSETQ. V was cut by 0 bases and J by 8 bases, with 11 bases left in between. The CDR3 loop is CASSLEGLGGYTF. The CDR3 DNA follows: TGCGCCAGCAGCTTGGAGGGGCTCGGAGGCTACACCTTC. Using reference TRBV5-1 and TRBJ1-2 for the parts outside the CDR3, the full variable domain is KAGVTQTPRYLIKTRGQQVTLSCSPISGHRSVSWYQQTPGQGLQFLFEYFSETQRNKGNFPGRFSGRQFSNSRSEMNVSTLELGDSALYLCASSLEGLGGYTFGSGTRLTVV.

The gene calls are TRBV5-1 and TRBJ1-2, with a weak D call TRBD1 (6 bases). Germline values: CDR1 SGHRS, CDR2 YFSETQ. The CDR3 is made up of 13 amino acids. Trimming removed 4 bases from V and 4 bases from J, with 11 bases in between. CDR3 sequence reads: CASSEGDSYGYTF. The CDR3 region has the DNA TGCGCCAGCAGCGAGGGGGATAGCTATGGCTACACCTTC. Full variable domain (remainder filled in from reference TRBV5-1 and TRBJ1-2): KAGVTQTPRYLIKTRGQQVTLSCSPISGHRSVSWYQQTPGQGLQFLFEYFSETQRNKGNFPGRFSGRQFSNSRSEMNVSTLELGDSALYLCASSEGDSYGYTFGSGTRLTVV.

The rearrangement uses TRBV12-5 and TRBJ2-4, with D perhaps matching TRBD2 (5 bases). CDR1 and CDR2 from the germline V gene are LGHNT and FRNRAP. There are 15 residues in the CDR3. V was trimmed by 3 bases and J by 9 bases, leaving 18 bases between them. CDR3 protein: CASGFAGRPIGIQYF. CDR3 nucleotides: TGTGCTAGTGGTTTCGCGGGTCGCCCCATTGGCATTCAGTACTTC. Filled out from reference TRBV12-5 and TRBJ2-4, the complete variable domain reads DARVTQTPRHKVTEMGQEVTMRCQPILGHNTVFWYRQTMMQGLELLAYFRNRAPLDDSGMPKDRFSAEMPDATLATLKIQPSEPRDSAVYFCASGFAGRPIGIQYFGAGTRLSVL.

The chain couples TRBV6-6 to TRBJ2-7; 8 nucleotides align to TRBD1. The junction had 13 bases not matched to a gene; V was cut back by 5 bases and J by 1 base. Germline lookup yields CDR1 MNHNY and CDR2 SVGAGI (reference sequence). This CDR3 region has 17 residues. CDR3 DNA sequence: TGTGCCAGCAGTCCTAGGGGGACAGGTTCGAGGTCCTACGAGCAGTACTTC. This gives the protein CASSPRGTGSRSYEQYF.

The chain carries TRBV28 and TRBJ1-5; D possibly corresponds to TRBD1 (5 bases). V was pared by 8 bases and J by 2 bases, with 16 bases between. The CDR3 runs to 15 residues. Germline CDR1 reads MDHEN; CDR2 reads SYDVKM. The CDR3 nucleotides read TGTGCCAGCCGCCCCGGGGGGACGGGCAATCAGCCCCAGCATTTT. Its translation: CASRPGGTGNQPQHF.

V is TRBV9 and J is TRBJ2-5, with a weak D call TRBD2 (5 bases). This CDR3 is built from 14 residues. CDR1 SGDLS and CDR2 YYNGEE come from the germline V gene. Trimming took 0 bases from V and 7 from J, leaving 13 bases between them. In DNA form, the CDR3 reads TGTGCCAGCAGCGTAGCTGAAGCGGCCCGGACCCAGTACTTC. As protein: CASSVAEAARTQYF.

The V and J genes are TRBV24-1 and TRBJ1-1; 9 positions agree with TRBD1. After removal of 9 bases from V and 4 bases from J, the junction contained 5 bases not matched to a gene. In germline, CDR1 is KGHDR, CDR2 SFDVKD. The CDR3 consists of 13 residues. DNA of the CDR3: TGTGCCACCGCGGGACAGGGAGGCACTGAAGCTTTCTTT. This translates into CATAGQGGTEAFF.

This clone has a single count. The rearrangement joins TRBV5-1 to TRBJ1-4, with unresolved D. Germline V gene lookup returns CDR1 SGHRS and CDR2 YFSETQ. The length of the CDR3 is 15 residues. The ends were cut back, 5 bases at V and 8 bases at J, with 19 bases in the middle. The CDR3 sequence is CASRRAADRGEKLFF. The CDR3 DNA reads TGCGCCAGCAGGAGGGCGGCAGATAGAGGGGAAAAACTGTTTTTT. The complete variable domain, with remaining parts taken from reference TRBV5-1 and TRBJ1-4, reads KAGVTQTPRYLIKTRGQQVTLSCSPISGHRSVSWYQQTPGQGLQFLFEYFSETQRNKGNFPGRFSGRQFSNSRSEMNVSTLELGDSALYLCASRRAADRGEKLFFGSGTQLSVL.

The V and J genes are TRBV3-1 (or the pseudogene TRBV3-2) and TRBJ1-1; TRBD1 is a possible D gene (5 bases). V shed 4 bases and J shed 6 bases, with 15 bases lying between them. Germline V gives CDR1 LGHDT, CDR2 YNNKEL (reference sequence). The CDR3 is made up of 14 amino acids. The CDR3 DNA reads as TGTGCCAGCAGCCCAGGGACTCCCGCCGCTGAAGCTTTCTTT. It is translated as CASSPGTPAAEAFF.

This clone was found once. V and J are TRBV30 and TRBJ1-2; 8 nucleotides line up with TRBD1. V lost 2 bases and J lost 4; bases outside the gene matches: 12. The CDR3 is made up of 16 amino acids. Germline CDR1 and CDR2: GTSNPN and SVGIG (reference sequence). As DNA, the CDR3 is TGTGCCTGGAGTCTAAAGGGCACAGGGACAGGCTATGGCTACACCTTC. Translated: CAWSLKGTGTGYGYTF.

In its sample, this clone was seen once. The chain combines TRBV18 with TRBJ2-6; 9 bases line up with TRBD1. CDR3 size: 18 residues. CDR1 is KGHSH, CDR2 LQKENI, per germline. With V trimmed by 0 bases and J by 1 base, 4 bases remained unmatched. CDR3 protein: CASSPPGQGLSGANVLTF. The CDR3 coding sequence is TGTGCCAGCTCACCACCGGGACAGGGACTATCTGGGGCCAACGTCCTGACTTTC.

The chain is built from TRBV5-1 and TRBJ1-1; no clear D gene. CDR1 SGHRS and CDR2 YFSETQ come from the germline V gene. V was shortened by 1 base and J by 3 bases, with 10 bases between the two germline ends. This CDR3 has 14 residues. CDR3 in amino acids: CASSLIGRDTEAFF. The CDR3 nucleotides read TGCGCCAGCAGCTTGATTGGCCGGGACACTGAAGCTTTCTTT.

This clone was picked up a small number of times. The V gene is TRBV7-7, the J gene TRBJ2-2, with 10 nucleotides matching TRBD2. Germline V gene data show CDR1 as SSHAT and CDR2 as FNYEAQ (reference sequence). The CDR3 is 15 residues long. V lost 4 bases, J lost 1 base, and 0 bases stayed unmatched. The CDR3 here is CASSWTSGNTGELFF. CDR3 nucleotide sequence: TGTGCCAGCAGCTGGACTAGCGGGAACACCGGGGAGCTGTTTTTT.

The V call is TRBV6-2 or TRBV6-3, the J call TRBJ1-2; D is unresolved. V dropped 0 bases and J dropped 7 bases, with 18 bases sitting between them. Per germline, CDR1 MNHEY and CDR2 SVGEGT. CDR3 length equals 16 residues. DNA for the CDR3: TGTGCCAGCAGTTACTCGATCCAGGTCCCTCTGGGTGGCTACACCTTC. It is translated as CASSYSIQVPLGGYTF.

The chain is built from TRBV5-6 and TRBJ1-3, with D perhaps matching TRBD1 (6 bases). This CDR3 is 15 amino acids long. Per germline, CDR1 SGHDT and CDR2 YYEEEE. V dropped 1 base and J dropped 3 bases, with 11 bases sitting between them. The DNA of the CDR3 is TGTGCCAGCAGCTTGATAACAGGGTTTGGAAACACCATATATTTT. Translation: CASSLITGFGNTIYF.

The chain joins TRBV2 to TRBJ2-7; D call uncertain. This CDR3 is 13 amino acids long. The ends were cut back, 3 bases at V and 1 base at J, with 7 bases in the middle. The germline gives CDR1 SNHLY, CDR2 FYNNEI. CDR3 sequence (DNA): TGTGCCAGCAGTGACAACATTTCCTACGAGCAGTACTTC. It translates to CASSDNISYEQYF.

The chain is built from TRBV29-1 and TRBJ1-2, with 11 bases fitting TRBD1. The CDR3 spans 14 residues. V shed 3 bases, J shed 8 bases, and the junction held 8 bases outside the gene matches. From germline, CDR1 is SQVTM and CDR2 ANQGSEA. CDR3 DNA: TGCAGCGTTGACCACGGACAGGGGGCAAAGGGCTACACCTTC. Its protein is CSVDHGQGAKGYTF.

V and J are TRBV30 and TRBJ2-3; a possible D gene is TRBD1 (5 bases). V was clipped by 0 bases and J by 13 bases, with 20 bases between them. The germline gives CDR1 GTSNPN, CDR2 SVGIG (reference sequence). This CDR3 has 14 residues. In DNA form, the CDR3 reads TGTGCCTGGAGTGTAGGGTACATACAGGCGCAAGAGTATTTT. This translates into CAWSVGYIQAQEYF.

The CDR3 sequence: CSVTGYTGELFF. CDR3 coding DNA: TGCAGCGTCACAGGGTACACCGGGGAGCTGTTTTTT. The chain recombines TRBV29-1 with TRBJ2-2, with a tentative D call TRBD1 (6 bases). The CDR3 is 12 amino acids. Germline lookup yields CDR1 SQVTM and CDR2 ANQGSEA. The V and J ends lost 6 bases and 3 bases respectively, with 8 bases between them.

This rearrangement joins TRBV19 to TRBJ2-2; D ambiguous. Germline V gene lookup returns CDR1 LNHDA and CDR2 SQIVND (reference sequence). Trimming took off 7 bases at V and 7 bases at J, with 7 bases between the two ends. The CDR3 sequence is 11 residues long. DNA of the CDR3: TGTGCCAGTACCGAGGACGGGGAGCTGTTTTTT. Translating gives CASTEDGELFF.

This clone has just a few counts. The chain recombines TRBV24-1 with TRBJ1-5, with D maybe TRBD1 (6 bases). Trimming pared 6 bases from V and 7 bases from J, leaving 12 bases between. Per germline, CDR1 KGHDR and CDR2 SFDVKD. There are 13 residues in the CDR3. CDR3 amino acids: CATSLQGYQPQHF. DNA for the CDR3: TGTGCCACCAGTCTACAGGGATACCAGCCCCAGCATTTT.

The chain couples TRBV29-1 to TRBJ2-7, with 10 bases lining up with TRBD1. The germline V gene has CDR1 SQVTM and CDR2 ANQGSEA. The CDR3 consists of 13 residues. J lost 5 bases, V lost 7 bases, and 8 bases had no gene match. The DNA of the CDR3 is TGCAGCGCGGGGACAGGGGCGACCCACGAGCAGTACTTC. It is translated as CSAGTGATHEQYF.

The chain uses TRBV9 and TRBJ2-1, with 14 nucleotides matching TRBD2. J gave up 7 bases and V 2 bases, and 11 bases lay outside the gene matches. This CDR3 has 18 amino acids. Germline loops: CDR1 SGDLS, CDR2 YYNGEE. CDR3 loop: CASSVRPGLAGGGNEQFF. The CDR3 nucleotides read TGTGCCAGCAGCGTCCGCCCCGGACTAGCGGGAGGTGGAAATGAGCAGTTCTTC.

The genes are TRBV6-1 and TRBJ1-2; 8 nucleotides match TRBD1. V trimming: 3 bases; J trimming: 8 bases; junction bases outside the gene matches: 8. Germline-derived CDR1 and CDR2 are MNHNS and SASEGT. The CDR3 covers 14 residues. CDR3 nucleotides: TGTGCCAGCAGTGACCCGGACAGGGTATGGGGCTACACCTTC. As protein: CASSDPDRVWGYTF.

This CDR3 reads CASSSGLASEQFF. The CDR3 region has the DNA TGTGCCAGCAGCTCGGGACTAGCAAGTGAGCAGTTCTTC. This rearrangement joins TRBV7-3 to TRBJ2-1; TRBD2 agrees at 9 bases. V was clipped by 4 bases and J by 9 bases; unmatched bases: 4. Germline CDR1 is SGHTA and CDR2 is FQGTGA. CDR3 length: 13 amino acids.

This chain links TRBV7-2 with TRBJ1-5; no clear D gene. Trimming pared 5 bases from V and 0 bases from J, leaving 11 bases between. CDR3 length: 15 amino acids. Germline V CDR1 and CDR2: SGHTA, FQGNSA. The CDR3 DNA sequence: TGTGCCAGCAGCCACCGACACGATAGCAATCAGCCCCAGCATTTT. This encodes CASSHRHDSNQPQHF.

A few counts support this clone. V is TRBV18 and J is TRBJ2-7; possible D gene TRBD1, 5 bases. Germline values: CDR1 KGHSH, CDR2 LQKENI. This CDR3 has 14 amino acids. V was trimmed by 1 base and J by 1 base, leaving 8 bases between them. The CDR3 sequence: CASSPLDRSYEQYF. The CDR3 DNA is TGTGCCAGCTCACCACTTGACAGATCCTACGAGCAGTACTTC.